A single sample is the source of the 21 T cell receptor beta chains below, sequenced in a study of post-analysis software for immune sequencing data. Study outcomes and limitations: A few TRBV segments appeared more often in patients than in controls, and TRBV5-6, TRBV5-1 and TRBV20-1 were among these.

Antigens for these TCRs are unknown. TCR beta libraries were prepared from cDNA with unique molecular identifiers. TCRdb independently ran MiXCR on the PCR reads; one entry per CDR3 protein. The repertoire holds approximately 260,000 distinct CDR3 sequences, with 36% as singletons. Sequenced material: blood. These receptors were obtained from a girl aged 5 to 17 with multiple sclerosis.

The V gene is TRBV24-1, the J gene TRBJ1-1; D is unclear. The V end was cut by 9 bases, the J end by 6 bases, with 22 bases between. Germline CDR1 is KGHDR and CDR2 is SFDVKD. The CDR3 covers 15 residues. The CDR3 loop reads CATLPPSRKSAEAFF. The CDR3 DNA sequence: TGTGCCACCCTACCGCCGAGCAGGAAGTCGGCTGAAGCTTTCTTT.

This clonotype was seen at least ten times. The chain is built from TRBV3-1 and TRBJ2-3, with a possible D match to TRBD1 (5 bases). Germline V CDR1 and CDR2: LGHDT, YNNKEL (reference sequence). V dropped 3 bases and J dropped 5 bases, with 12 bases sitting between them. CDR3 size: 14 residues. CDR3 sequence (DNA): TGTGCCAGCAGCCAGACTGCCGGACAAGATACGCAGTATTTT. Protein sequence: CASSQTAGQDTQYF.

This clonotype was detected ten times or more. The gene calls are TRBV24-1 and TRBJ2-3; 8 bases match TRBD2. CDR1 and CDR2 from the germline V gene are KGHDR and SFDVKD. The V gene end was trimmed by 4 bases and the J gene end by 1 base; junction bases not matched to a gene: 9. The CDR3 length is 17 residues. In nucleotides, the CDR3 is TGTGCCACCAGTGACCGTAAAACTAGCGGCCGCACAGATACGCAGTATTTT. Its translation: CATSDRKTSGRTDTQYF.

To note about this clonotype: This sequence may be a read error, since a much larger clone differs from it by one base. The V call is TRBV29-1, the J call TRBJ2-3; D remains unclear. The V and J ends lost 3 bases and 4 bases respectively, with 11 bases between them. Germline V gene lookup returns CDR1 SQVTM and CDR2 ANQGSEA. There are 13 residues in the CDR3. For the CDR3, the DNA is TGCAGCGTTGAGGAGCTTGTCGCAGATACGCAGTATTTT. Encoded protein: CSVEELVADTQYF.

CDR3 protein: CASSYDNYEQYF. The CDR3 coding sequence is TGTGCCAGCAGTTACGACAATTACGAGCAGTACTTC. V and J are TRBV6-6 and TRBJ2-7; no reliable D call. The V end lost 2 bases, the J end lost 4 bases, and 6 bases lay between the germline ends. Germline V gene data show CDR1 as MNHNY and CDR2 as SVGAGI (reference sequence). The CDR3 has 12 residues.

This clonotype was observed a few times. The gene calls are TRBV7-2 and TRBJ2-5; D possibly uses TRBD1 or TRBD2 (7 bases each). Germline V gene sequence: CDR1 SGHTA, CDR2 FQGNSA. V was shortened by 5 bases and J by 0 bases, with 16 bases between the two germline ends. CDR3 length equals 16 residues. The CDR3 spells CASSSGTADYQETQYF. The CDR3 nucleotides read TGTGCCAGCAGCAGCGGGACAGCGGACTACCAAGAGACCCAGTACTTC.

This clonotype was counted at least ten times. The rearrangement links TRBV29-1 to TRBJ2-3; TRBD1 or TRBD2 may be the D gene (5 bases each). The CDR3 is made up of 12 amino acids. Germline V CDR1 and CDR2: SQVTM, ANQGSEA. The DNA for the CDR3 is TGCAGTTTCGAAGGGGAGACAGATACGCAGTATTTT. As protein: CSFEGETDTQYF.

This clonotype was counted only a few times. Given a much more abundant clone one base away, this may be a read error. The V and J genes are TRBV10-3 and TRBJ2-1, with D possibly matching TRBD2 (6 bases). Germline-derived CDR1 and CDR2 are ENHRY and SYGVKD. The CDR3 has 14 residues. The CDR3 is CAIRESLAGRAQFF. The CDR3 region has the DNA TGTGCCATCAGGGAGTCCCTTGCGGGACGCGCGCAGTTCTTC.

The chain links TRBV12-3 or TRBV12-4 to TRBJ1-1; D unresolved. This CDR3 has 13 residues. Trimming removed 7 bases from V and 3 bases from J, with 12 bases in between. In DNA, the CDR3 is TGTGCCAGCAAGGGTAGAGCCTACACTGAAGCTTTCTTT. This gives the protein CASKGRAYTEAFF.

Many counts were recorded for this clonotype. V gene TRBV6-5 combines with J gene TRBJ2-1; the D gene is possibly TRBD2 (6 bases). The germline V gene encodes CDR1 MNHEY and CDR2 SVGAGI. The CDR3 consists of 13 residues. CDR3 loop: CATGTQPADEQFF. DNA of the CDR3: TGTGCGACCGGGACTCAACCAGCGGATGAGCAGTTCTTC.

In the case of this clonotype: One junction end disagrees with the germline gene, perhaps due to a read error. The J gene is TRBJ2-3, the V gene TRBV4-1; D is perhaps TRBD1 (5 bases). The germline V gene has CDR1 MGHRA and CDR2 YSYEKL. The CDR3 is made up of 14 amino acids. CDR3 protein: CASSTRQITDAQYF. The CDR3 bases are TGCGCCAGCAGCACCCGACAGATCACAGATGCGCAGTATTTT.

With respect to this clonotype: A single base separates this from a much larger clone, so it may be a read error. V usage is TRBV20-1 and J usage is TRBJ2-5, with D possibly being TRBD1 (5 bases). The germline CDR1 and CDR2 sequences are DFQATT and SNEGSKA (reference sequence). V dropped 5 bases and J dropped 2 bases, with 12 bases sitting between them. The CDR3 runs 13 residues. The CDR3 reads CSASTVPQETQYF. CDR3 DNA: TGCAGTGCTTCGACAGTCCCGCAAGAGACCCAGTACTTC.

In this sample, this clonotype turned up many times. This sequence joins TRBV2 and TRBJ2-1; 7 nucleotides align to TRBD2. V lost 10 bases to trimming and J lost 4 bases; unmatched junction nucleotides: 13. The length of the CDR3 is 15 residues. The germline V gene encodes CDR1 SNHLY and CDR2 FYNNEI. CDR3 DNA: TGTGCCAACGGAAAAGGGGCTAGCGGTTACAATGAGCAGTTCTTC. It is translated as CANGKGASGYNEQFF.

This clonotype has at least ten counts. The CDR3 coding sequence is TGTGCCATCAGTGTCGGGACTGTTTACAATGAGCAGTTCTTC. Its protein product is CAISVGTVYNEQFF. The genes are TRBV10-3 and TRBJ2-1, with TRBD2 as a possible D gene (6 bases). The CDR3 length is 14 residues. Trimming took off 4 bases at V and 4 bases at J, with 11 bases between the two ends. Per germline, CDR1 ENHRY and CDR2 SYGVKD.

This clonotype was seen many times. J is TRBJ1-1 and V is TRBV29-1; D not certain. The CDR3 spans 14 residues. The V end was cut by 3 bases, the J end by 0 bases, with 11 bases between. CDR1 is SQVTM and CDR2 is ANQGSEA in the germline V gene. Here the CDR3 reads CSVEATFMNTEAFF. The CDR3 coding sequence is TGCAGCGTTGAGGCAACTTTTATGAACACTGAAGCTTTCTTT.

About this clonotype: A much larger clone lies a single base off, so this may be a read error. CDR3: CASSPGGAGALKRMSIDEQSF. CDR3 DNA: TGTGCCAGCAGCCCTGGGGGAGCGGGAGCTCTGAAACGGATGTCGATTGATGAGCAGTCCTTC. This chain uses TRBV7-3 with TRBJ2-1, with TRBD2 matching 8 bases. In germline, CDR1 is SGHTA, CDR2 FQGTGA. CDR3 length: 21 amino acids.

This clonotype was counted between two and nine times. The chain couples TRBV7-9 to TRBJ1-1, with D tentatively TRBD1 (6 bases). Germline V gives CDR1 SEHNR, CDR2 FQNEAQ (reference sequence). The CDR3 sequence is 18 residues long. Trimming pared 1 base from V and 3 bases from J, leaving 21 bases between. This CDR3 reads CASSLDRGSARGDTEAFF. CDR3 sequence (DNA): TGTGCCAGCAGCTTAGATAGGGGGTCTGCAAGGGGGGACACTGAAGCTTTCTTT.

This clonotype showed up many times. The chain joins TRBV10-3 to TRBJ2-7; a weak D match, TRBD1 (7 bases). This CDR3 spans 13 amino acids. Per the germline V gene, CDR1 is ENHRY and CDR2 is SYGVKD. Trimming took 3 bases from V and 6 from J, leaving 12 bases between them. Here the CDR3 reads CAISDQGGFEQYF. The CDR3 coding sequence is TGTGCCATCAGTGATCAGGGGGGATTCGAGCAGTACTTC.

Concerning this clonotype itself: A much larger clonotype is one base distant, so this may be a read error. V and J are TRBV20-1 and TRBJ2-1, with a tentative D call TRBD2 (6 bases). The tail of the sequence fits TRBJ2-7 better, so the J call may be wrong. CDR1 is DFQATT and CDR2 is SNEGSKA in the germline V gene (reference sequence). CDR3 length equals 14 residues. CDR3 sequence: CSRIGRTDYNEQYF. In nucleotides, the CDR3 is TGCAGCCGTATAGGGAGGACCGACTACAATGAGCAGTACTTC.

Concerning this clonotype itself: This may arise from a read error, as a much more abundant clone is one base away. This rearrangement joins TRBV9 to TRBJ1-2, with TRBD1 as a possible D gene (6 bases). The germline V gene encodes CDR1 SGDLS and CDR2 YYNGEE. The CDR3 consists of 14 residues. The CDR3 DNA reads as TGTGCCGGCAGCCTCCTGACAGGAGACTATGGCTACACCTTC. Its translation: CAGSLLTGDYGYTF.

The genes are TRBV20-1 and TRBJ2-5; 7 bases match TRBD2. Germline CDR1 is DFQATT and CDR2 is SNEGSKA (reference sequence). J lost 11 bases, V lost 3 bases, and 12 bases had no gene match. The CDR3 runs to 13 residues. The DNA of the CDR3 is TGCAGTGCTAGTAAACTGGGGGGGAATGAGCAGTACTTC. It encodes CSASKLGGNEQYF.